The 12 T cell receptor beta chains given below trace back to one sample, sequenced in a study of T cell responses to AZD1222 COVID-19 vaccine. Profiled with immunoSEQ multiplex PCR; TCRdb holds only in-frame clones, not every one. Of some 150,000 clones listed, approximately 90% were seen once; the top ten hold 3.1%. Sample: peripheral blood, taken on day 0 of AZD1222 vaccination. All receptors derive from an adult in good health.

The chain employs TRBV11-2 and TRBJ1-1; 8 bases match TRBD1. The CDR3 is 15 amino acids. Germline CDR1 is SGHAT and CDR2 is FQNNGV. Losses at the gene ends were 1 base for V and 3 bases for J; bases not matched to a gene: 4. The CDR3 nucleotides are TGTGCCAGCAGCTTAGGGACAGGGATTGACACTGAAGCTTTCTTT. Translation: CASSLGTGIDTEAFF.

The rearrangement links TRBV7-3 to TRBJ2-7, with D unresolved. Germline-derived CDR1 and CDR2 are SGHTA and FQGTGA. There are 17 residues in the CDR3. Trimming removed 6 bases at V and 3 bases at J, with 24 bases between. This CDR3 reads CASSLPSGPPVGYEQYF. CDR3 nucleotide sequence: TGTGCCAGCAGTTTGCCTAGTGGGCCACCGGTCGGCTACGAGCAGTACTTC. Full variable domain (missing parts from reference TRBV7-3 and TRBJ2-7): GAGVSQTPSNKVTEKGKYVELRCDPISGHTALYWYRQSLGQGPEFLIYFQGTGAADDSGLPNDRFFAVRPEGSVSTLKIQRTERGDSAVYLCASSLPSGPPVGYEQYFGPGTRLTVT.

The genes are TRBV18 and TRBJ1-4; no firm D call. Trimming pared 2 bases from V and 5 bases from J, leaving 6 bases between. Germline V gene sequence: CDR1 KGHSH, CDR2 LQKENI. This CDR3 has 13 amino acids. CDR3 protein: CASSPGSNEKLFF. The CDR3 coding sequence is TGTGCCAGCTCACCAGGGTCGAATGAAAAACTGTTTTTT.

This chain uses TRBV11-2 with TRBJ2-7, with D perhaps matching TRBD2 (6 bases). This CDR3 region has 15 residues. Trimming shortened V by 7 bases and J by 4 bases, and 20 bases separated the two germline ends. Germline-derived CDR1 and CDR2 are SGHAT and FQNNGV. The CDR3: CASTLAPAGTYEQYF. CDR3 in DNA: TGTGCCAGCACCCTCGCCCCGGCAGGGACTTACGAGCAGTACTTC.

The DNA of the CDR3 is TGTGCCAGCAGTTTAAAGGGAGGTCGGGGCTACACCTTC. Protein product: CASSLKGGRGYTF. The chain is built from TRBV28 and TRBJ1-2; D is undetermined. Per germline, CDR1 MDHEN and CDR2 SYDVKM. Trimming shortened V by 2 bases and J by 8 bases, and 12 bases separated the two germline ends. There are 13 residues in the CDR3.

This chain connects TRBV29-1 to TRBJ1-4, with D maybe TRBD1 (5 bases). Germline values: CDR1 SQVTM, CDR2 ANQGSEA. V was trimmed by 7 bases and J by 2 bases, leaving 14 bases between them. This CDR3 has 14 residues. The CDR3 protein is CSARWAGTNEKLFF. CDR3 DNA sequence: TGCAGCGCTCGGTGGGCAGGGACTAATGAAAAACTGTTTTTT.

This rearrangement joins TRBV29-1 to TRBJ1-3; 8 nucleotides align to TRBD1. In germline, CDR1 is SQVTM, CDR2 ANQGSEA. This CDR3 spans 13 amino acids. The J segment lost 3 bases and the V segment lost 6 bases, leaving 4 bases of the junction unmatched. CDR3 in amino acids: CSVSTGVGNTIYF. The CDR3 DNA reads as TGCAGCGTCTCGACAGGGGTTGGAAACACCATATATTTT.

The chain employs TRBV3-1 (or the pseudogene TRBV3-2) and TRBJ1-6; no definite D call. Germline V gene data show CDR1 as LGHDT and CDR2 as YNNKEL (reference sequence). V dropped 0 bases and J dropped 5 bases, with 23 bases sitting between them. The length of the CDR3 is 20 residues. The CDR3 bases are TGTGCCAGCAGCCAAGAAATTAAGGAGACACGGGAACCGGATAATTCACCCCTCCACTTT. Protein sequence: CASSQEIKETREPDNSPLHF.

The chain joins TRBV4-1 to TRBJ2-5; D is undetermined. Germline V gene data show CDR1 as MGHRA and CDR2 as YSYEKL. This CDR3 has 13 residues. Trimming took 3 bases from V and 5 from J, leaving 10 bases between them. The CDR3 sequence: CASSQAPRETQYF. CDR3 coding DNA: TGCGCCAGCAGCCAGGCTCCCCGGGAGACCCAGTACTTC.

The rearrangement uses TRBV28 and TRBJ1-2, with 11 bases identical to TRBD1. Per germline, CDR1 MDHEN and CDR2 SYDVKM. The CDR3 is 15 residues long. V lost 5 bases, J lost 6 bases, and 8 bases stayed unmatched. Here the CDR3 reads CASSRRGTGGDGYTF. The CDR3 bases are TGTGCCAGCAGTCGTAGAGGGACAGGGGGGGATGGCTACACCTTC.

This rearrangement joins TRBV27 to TRBJ1-1; no reliable D call. The germline V gene encodes CDR1 MNHEY and CDR2 SMNVEV (reference sequence). This CDR3 comprises 13 residues. Between the trimmed V and J ends, which lost 5 bases and 3 bases, there was a span of 10 bases. The CDR3 is CASSPIIDTEAFF. Written as DNA, the CDR3 is TGTGCCAGCAGTCCGATTATAGACACTGAAGCTTTCTTT.

This chain links TRBV27 with TRBJ1-5; 8 bases agree with TRBD1. The CDR3 totals 14 residues. Germline CDR1 reads MNHEY; CDR2 reads SMNVEV (reference sequence). J was trimmed by 1 base and V by 6 bases; bases with no gene match: 2. CDR3 sequence: CASSRDRSNQPQHF. The CDR3 DNA sequence: TGTGCCAGCAGCCGGGACAGGAGCAATCAGCCCCAGCATTTT.